A single sample is the source of the 18 T cell receptor beta chains below, sequenced in a study of T cells after yellow fever vaccination. TCRdb reanalysed the 5' RACE reads using MiXCR and keeps one entry per CDR3 protein. Of roughly 100,000 distinct CDR3 sequences detected, approximately 9% appear once; the ten largest clones hold roughly 17%. The input for sequencing was CD8+ T cells not binding an NS4B(214-222) dextramer, sorted from PBMCs, taken more than 14 days after the first yellow fever vaccination. These TCRs come from a man between 18 and 35 years old who received the YFV17D yellow fever vaccine.

In this sample, this clonotype turned up many times. This chain connects TRBV6-4 to TRBJ2-2, with TRBD1 identical over 10 bases. The J segment lost 6 bases and the V segment lost 2 bases, leaving 0 bases of the junction unmatched. Germline lookup yields CDR1 MRHNA and CDR2 SNTAGT. The CDR3 has 14 residues. The CDR3 reads CASSDGQGAGELFF. In nucleotides, the CDR3 is TGTGCCAGCAGTGACGGACAGGGGGCCGGGGAGCTGTTTTTT.

J is TRBJ1-2 and V is TRBV9; no clear D gene. CDR1 SGDLS and CDR2 YYNGEE come from the germline V gene. The CDR3 spans 15 residues. With 3 bases removed from V and 0 bases from J, the gap between germline ends came to 12 bases. CDR3 in DNA: TGTGCCAGCAGCGCCCCGGGCCCCACTAACTATGGCTACACCTTC. Translated, it gives CASSAPGPTNYGYTF.

This clonotype came up a few times. The rearrangement links TRBV12-3 or TRBV12-4 to TRBJ1-1; D is possibly TRBD1 (6 bases). This CDR3 has 14 amino acids. Deletions cut 7 bases from V and 2 bases from J, with 14 bases between. DNA for the CDR3: TGTGCCAGCACCCCGGGACAAACTAACACTGAAGCTTTCTTT. It translates to CASTPGQTNTEAFF.

This clonotype has more than one count but fewer than ten. The chain has TRBV6-2 or TRBV6-3 and TRBJ2-4; 8 positions match TRBD2. Germline V gene data show CDR1 as MNHEY and CDR2 as SVGEGT. The ends lost 5 bases at V and 3 bases at J; junction bases unmatched: 9. The CDR3 has 16 residues. Here the CDR3 reads CASSPRGGLVKNIQYF. The CDR3 DNA is TGTGCCAGCAGTCCACGCGGGGGGCTAGTCAAAAACATTCAGTACTTC.

This clonotype was detected only a few times. The V call is TRBV5-4, the J call TRBJ1-2, with 7 bases that match TRBD1. Germline values: CDR1 SGHNT, CDR2 YYREEE (reference sequence). The CDR3 is made up of 13 amino acids. The trim removed 0 bases at V and 9 bases at J, leaving 5 bases unmatched. This CDR3 reads CASSLGGGASYTF. In nucleotides, the CDR3 is TGTGCCAGCAGCTTGGGAGGGGGCGCGAGCTACACCTTC.

The table lists this clonotype with a few counts. The chain combines TRBV29-1 with TRBJ1-2; D gene unclear. Per germline, CDR1 SQVTM and CDR2 ANQGSEA. The CDR3 contains 12 residues. The V end was cut by 0 bases, the J end by 2 bases, with 4 bases between. The CDR3 bases are TGCAGCGTTGAAGAGGGAAACTATGGCTACACCTTC. This codes for CSVEEGNYGYTF.

This clonotype has just a few counts. The V call is TRBV7-2, the J call TRBJ2-7, with no clear D. The germline CDR1 and CDR2 sequences are SGHTA and FQGNSA. CDR3 length: 14 amino acids. The germline V and J ends were trimmed by 0 bases and 2 bases, with 8 bases remaining between them. The CDR3 nucleotides are TGTGCCAGCAGCTTAGCTCTGGATACCTACGAGCAGTACTTC. It specifies CASSLALDTYEQYF.

A few counts support this clonotype. The V and J genes are TRBV19 and TRBJ1-5; the D is unclear. The germline V and J ends were trimmed by 3 bases and 1 base, with 16 bases remaining between them. This CDR3 contains 17 residues. In germline, CDR1 is LNHDA, CDR2 SQIVND (reference sequence). Here the CDR3 DNA reads TGTGCCAGTAGTATTAGGTCGATCGGGATCAGCAATCAGCCCCAGCATTTT. It specifies CASSIRSIGISNQPQHF.

The chain uses TRBV11-2 and TRBJ2-3; no definite D call. In germline, CDR1 is SGHAT, CDR2 FQNNGV. The CDR3 has 17 residues. The ends were cut back, 1 base at V and 4 bases at J, with 18 bases in the middle. In nucleotides, the CDR3 is TGTGCCAGCAGCTTAGTGTGGTCCCCAATTAAGGCAGATACGCAGTATTTT. Amino acids: CASSLVWSPIKADTQYF.

In nucleotides, the CDR3 is TGTGCCAGCAGCCAAGAAGGGGGAAGAACAGGGATTTACAATGAGCAGTTCTTC. As protein: CASSQEGGRTGIYNEQFF. The chain uses TRBV14 and TRBJ2-1; perhaps TRBD1 as D (6 bases). V was pared by 0 bases and J by 4 bases, with 19 bases between. The CDR3 spans 18 residues. Germline V lookup: CDR1 SGHDN, CDR2 FVKESK.

The chain combines TRBV4-1 with TRBJ2-7, with 15 bases matching TRBD2. CDR3 length: 16 amino acids. V was clipped by 3 bases and J by 4 bases; unmatched bases: 4. Germline values: CDR1 MGHRA, CDR2 YSYEKL. The chain's CDR3 is CASSHLGTSGGYEQYF. The CDR3 bases are TGCGCCAGCAGCCACCTGGGGACTAGCGGGGGGTACGAGCAGTACTTC.

In this sample, this clonotype turned up a few times. The V and J genes are TRBV7-9 and TRBJ1-1, with D perhaps matching TRBD1 (6 bases). The length of the CDR3 is 16 residues. The germline CDR1 and CDR2 sequences are SEHNR and FQNEAQ (reference sequence). The V end lost 0 bases, the J end lost 3 bases, and 14 bases lay between the germline ends. The CDR3 DNA reads TGTGCCAGCAGCTTAGCCAACAGGGATTTTCACACTGAAGCTTTCTTT. This encodes CASSLANRDFHTEAFF.

The CDR3, as DNA: TGCGCCAGCAGCCCCAGACTAGCGGGATACTACGAGCAGTACTTC. Translating gives CASSPRLAGYYEQYF. The chain couples TRBV4-3 to TRBJ2-7; 11 bases are a match to TRBD2. The V and J ends lost 4 bases and 3 bases, in that order; junction bases with no gene match: 5. The CDR3 length is 15 residues. Germline CDR1 reads LGHNA; CDR2 reads YSLEER.

This clonotype was seen only a few times. Here the CDR3 DNA reads TGTGCCAGCAGCTTCTTTTCAGGGTCGGCCCAAGAGACCCAGTACTTC. Its translation is CASSFFSGSAQETQYF. The rearrangement uses TRBV5-5 and TRBJ2-5; D perhaps matches TRBD1 (5 bases). The CDR3 is 16 residues long. Germline V gene data show CDR1 as SGHKS and CDR2 as YYEKEE (reference sequence). V dropped 2 bases and J dropped 1 base, with 15 bases sitting between them.

The chain uses TRBV6-2 or TRBV6-3 and TRBJ2-1; no reliable D call. This CDR3 is built from 14 residues. CDR1 is MNHEY, CDR2 SVGEGT, per germline. V lost 6 bases to trimming and J lost 7 bases, with 16 bases between them. In DNA form, the CDR3 reads TGTGCCAGCAGCTACCGACCCGGTAGGAATGAGCAGTTCTTC. Its protein product is CASSYRPGRNEQFF.

The V call is TRBV11-2, the J call TRBJ2-7, with D perhaps TRBD1 (5 bases). The CDR3 totals 14 residues. With 5 bases removed from V and 5 bases from J, the gap between germline ends came to 16 bases. Germline V lookup: CDR1 SGHAT, CDR2 FQNNGV. The CDR3: CASSPGLGVDEQYF. The CDR3, as DNA: TGTGCCAGCAGCCCAGGGTTGGGCGTCGACGAGCAGTACTTC.

The CDR3 protein is CASSATSGGRGAGLPYEQYF. In nucleotides, the CDR3 is TGTGCCAGCAGTGCGACTAGCGGGGGCCGGGGGGCCGGGTTACCCTACGAGCAGTACTTC. J is TRBJ2-7 and V is TRBV3-1, with TRBD2 matching 12 bases. V gave up 6 bases and J gave up 2 bases; unmatched junction bases: 20. Germline V gene sequence: CDR1 LGHDT, CDR2 YNNKEL (reference sequence). CDR3 length: 20 residues.

The V call is TRBV6-5, the J call TRBJ2-7, with D unclear. V lost 0 bases and J 6 bases, leaving 9 bases between the germline ends. The CDR3 consists of 13 residues. CDR1 is MNHEY and CDR2 is SVGAGI in the germline V gene. CDR3 nucleotides: TGTGCCAGCAGTTACTCGATCGCAAGCGAGCAGTACTTC. This gives the protein CASSYSIASEQYF.